These 27 T cell receptor beta chains originate from one sample sequenced in a study of human versus mouse CDR3 diversity and MHC coevolution (dated by TCRdb to 2017 to 2019). The library was prepared using the immunoSEQ multiplex PCR assay. Entries here come from immuneACCESS through TCRdb and include only in-frame sequences with V and J called. Some clones fail to appear in such tables; in the studies checked, an unresolved V gene covers under half of the shortfall, and the cause of the remainder is unknown. Recorded for this sample are roughly 86,000 clones; about 94% of them occurred a single time. 1.3% of the sample belongs to the ten largest clones. Sequencing used naive CD4+ T cells from blood. Taken with the paper, the label for cell subset or site translates to: CD45RO-negative CD62L-positive naive CD4 T cells. All receptors derive from a person aged 30-69 years in good health.

The chain recombines TRBV12-5 with TRBJ2-2, with 10 nucleotides matching TRBD1. This CDR3 contains 18 residues. The V segment lost 2 bases and the J segment 7 bases; nucleotides outside the gene matches: 13. CDR1 is LGHNT, CDR2 FRNRAP, per germline. The CDR3 bases are TGTGCTAGTGGTTTGACGGTGACAGGGGGCTTCTTCCACGGGGAGCTGTTTTTT. Amino acid sequence: CASGLTVTGGFFHGELFF.

The chain recombines TRBV28 with TRBJ1-1; 9 nucleotides line up with TRBD1. The length of the CDR3 is 15 residues. Per germline, CDR1 MDHEN and CDR2 SYDVKM. Germline trimming cut 8 bases from V and 1 base from J; bases unmatched to any gene: 8. CDR3 sequence reads: CASYLGDRANTEAFF. Written as DNA, the CDR3 is TGTGCCAGCTACCTAGGGGACAGGGCGAACACTGAAGCTTTCTTT.

The J gene is TRBJ1-3, the V gene TRBV7-2, with D unresolved. This CDR3 region has 15 residues. V was shortened by 3 bases and J by 2 bases, with 11 bases between the two germline ends. The germline CDR1 and CDR2 sequences are SGHTA and FQGNSA. CDR3 coding DNA: TGTGCCAGCAGCTTCGCGGTTAGTGCTGGAAACACCATATATTTT. Protein product: CASSFAVSAGNTIYF.

CDR3 in DNA: TGTGCCAGCAGTTTTAGTCGTTTAGACTATGGCTACACCTTC. Translated: CASSFSRLDYGYTF. The V call is TRBV28, the J call TRBJ1-2; D is unclear. Germline V gene lookup returns CDR1 MDHEN and CDR2 SYDVKM. Trimming shortened V by 3 bases and J by 3 bases, and 11 bases separated the two germline ends. CDR3 length equals 14 residues.

The J gene is TRBJ1-2, the V gene TRBV29-1, with TRBD1 as a possible D gene (5 bases). With 4 bases removed from V and 7 bases from J, the gap between germline ends came to 13 bases. In germline, CDR1 is SQVTM, CDR2 ANQGSEA. This CDR3 is 12 amino acids long. CDR3: CSVAHSGGGYTF. CDR3 in DNA: TGCAGCGTTGCACACAGCGGGGGTGGCTACACCTTC.

The V call is TRBV7-2, the J call TRBJ2-1; no definite D call. Germline CDR1 SGHTA, CDR2 FQGNSA. The V end was cut by 1 base, the J end by 4 bases, with 5 bases between. The CDR3 extends over 13 amino acids. CDR3 loop: CASSLGAYNEQFF. The CDR3 DNA is TGTGCCAGCAGCTTAGGGGCATACAATGAGCAGTTCTTC.

The chain is built from TRBV5-1 and TRBJ2-7; TRBD1 agrees at 10 bases. From germline, CDR1 is SGHRS and CDR2 YFSETQ. V dropped 3 bases and J dropped 4; count of bases not matched to a gene: 7. The CDR3 has 15 residues. This chain's CDR3 is CASSSGTGEGYEQYF. The CDR3 DNA sequence: TGCGCCAGCAGCTCCGGGACAGGGGAAGGTTACGAGCAGTACTTC.

The rearrangement joins TRBV7-9 to TRBJ1-5; D gene uncertain. V lost 5 bases, J lost 9 bases, and 14 bases lay in between. Germline CDR1 and CDR2: SEHNR and FQNEAQ (reference sequence). The CDR3 consists of 13 residues. The CDR3 DNA is TGTGCCAGCAGCCGGGATGATAGTGCGCCCCAGCATTTT. Its protein is CASSRDDSAPQHF.

As for this clone: The same CDR3 is also encoded by other DNA sequences in this sample. This rearrangement joins TRBV19 to TRBJ2-1, with D perhaps matching TRBD2 (5 bases). V lost 6 bases to trimming and J lost 3 bases, with 12 bases between them. From germline, CDR1 is LNHDA and CDR2 SQIVND (reference sequence). CDR3 length: 14 residues. CDR3 coding DNA: TGTGCCAGTAGACCCAGCGGAGACTACAATGAGCAGTTCTTC. It translates to CASRPSGDYNEQFF.

The CDR3: CASTPWDRGYNYGYTF. The CDR3 DNA follows: TGTGCCAGTACACCCTGGGACAGAGGATACAACTATGGCTACACCTTC. The J gene is TRBJ1-2, the V gene TRBV19, with 7 nucleotides matching TRBD1. Germline V gene data show CDR1 as LNHDA and CDR2 as SQIVND (reference sequence). V dropped 7 bases and J dropped 2; count of bases not matched to a gene: 13. The CDR3 spans 16 residues.

This chain connects TRBV6-6 to TRBJ2-2; 7 nucleotides match TRBD1. This CDR3 comprises 10 residues. CDR1 MNHNY and CDR2 SVGAGI come from the germline V gene (reference sequence). The CDR3, as DNA: TGTGCAGGGGGCATCGGGGAGCTGTTTTTT. Residues: CAGGIGELFF.

The rearrangement links TRBV5-1 to TRBJ2-7, with 7 bases lining up with TRBD1. The CDR3 is made up of 15 amino acids. With V trimmed by 0 bases and J by 5 bases, 8 bases remained unmatched. CDR1 and CDR2 (germline): SGHRS, YFSETQ. This CDR3 is CASSLGGTVFDEQYF. The DNA of the CDR3 is TGCGCCAGCAGCTTGGGTGGGACAGTATTCGACGAGCAGTACTTC. The full variable domain, its missing parts supplied by reference TRBV5-1 and TRBJ2-7, is KAGVTQTPRYLIKTRGQQVTLSCSPISGHRSVSWYQQTPGQGLQFLFEYFSETQRNKGNFPGRFSGRQFSNSRSEMNVSTLELGDSALYLCASSLGGTVFDEQYFGPGTRLTVT.

The V and J genes are TRBV7-9 and TRBJ2-7, with TRBD2 matching over 10 bases. V dropped 5 bases and J dropped 6; count of bases not matched to a gene: 4. CDR3 length: 13 residues. Germline loops: CDR1 SEHNR, CDR2 FQNEAQ (reference sequence). In nucleotides, the CDR3 is TGTGCCAGCAGCCAGAGCGGGAGGGCCGAGCAGTACTTC. It translates to CASSQSGRAEQYF.

The chain recombines TRBV13 with TRBJ1-1, with 12 positions matching TRBD1. Per germline, CDR1 PRHDT and CDR2 FYEKMQ (reference sequence). The CDR3 is 16 amino acids. Trimming at V came to 3 bases and at J to 5 bases, leaving 7 bases not matched to a gene. CDR3 amino acids: CASSLGGQGARTEAFF. The CDR3, as DNA: TGTGCCAGCAGCTTGGGGGGACAGGGGGCCAGGACTGAAGCTTTCTTT. Full variable domain (remainder filled in from reference TRBV13 and TRBJ1-1): AAGVIQSPRHLIKEKRETATLKCYPIPRHDTVYWYQQGPGQDPQFLISFYEKMQSDKGSIPDRFSAQQFSDYHSELNMSSLELGDSALYFCASSLGGQGARTEAFFGQGTRLTVV.

The chain combines TRBV7-2 with TRBJ2-7; D is undetermined. Germline V lookup: CDR1 SGHTA, CDR2 FQGNSA. V dropped 2 bases and J dropped 0 bases, with 5 bases sitting between them. This CDR3 region has 13 residues. The chain's CDR3 is CASSLPSSYEQYF. The CDR3, as DNA: TGTGCCAGCAGCTTACCGAGCTCCTACGAGCAGTACTTC.

The rearrangement joins TRBV18 to TRBJ2-3; D call uncertain. Deletions cut 1 base from V and 4 bases from J, with 9 bases between. CDR3 length: 14 residues. Per germline, CDR1 KGHSH and CDR2 LQKENI. The CDR3 region has the DNA TGTGCCAGCTCACCACTGAGGAGTGCAGATACGCAGTATTTT. It codes for CASSPLRSADTQYF.

This chain links TRBV4-2 with TRBJ1-5, with D unresolved. CDR3 size: 17 residues. V lost 0 bases, J lost 3 bases, and 15 bases lay in between. The germline V gene has CDR1 LGHNA and CDR2 YNFKEQ. Here the CDR3 reads CASSQEPRTGNNQPQHF. The CDR3 DNA sequence: TGTGCCAGCAGCCAAGAACCCAGGACTGGGAACAATCAGCCCCAGCATTTT.

The genes are TRBV6-5 and TRBJ2-7, with D uncertain. Trimming took off 0 bases at V and 3 bases at J, with 6 bases between the two ends. This CDR3 is built from 13 residues. CDR1 is MNHEY, CDR2 SVGAGI, per germline. CDR3 sequence: CASSYSKHYEQYF. The CDR3 coding sequence is TGTGCCAGCAGTTACTCGAAACACTACGAGCAGTACTTC.

The J gene is TRBJ1-2, the V gene TRBV5-5; no clear D gene. V was clipped by 6 bases and J by 7 bases, with 13 bases between them. The germline gives CDR1 SGHKS, CDR2 YYEKEE (reference sequence). This CDR3 has 12 amino acids. The CDR3 bases are TGTGCCAGCACCTTCCTTATCGGTGGCTACACCTTC. It is translated as CASTFLIGGYTF. Looking up the rest from reference TRBV5-5 and TRBJ1-2 gives the full variable domain: DAGVTQSPTHLIKTRGQQVTLRCSPISGHKSVSWYQQVLGQGPQFIFQYYEKEERGRGNFPDRFSARQFPNYSSELNVNALLLGDSALYLCASTFLIGGYTFGSGTRLTVV.

The J gene is TRBJ1-2, the V gene TRBV9; weak D call: TRBD1 (6 bases). Germline-derived CDR1 and CDR2 are SGDLS and YYNGEE. V lost 3 bases and J lost 0, with 12 bases in between. The CDR3 has 15 amino acids. CDR3 amino acids: CASSAGGQANYGYTF. The CDR3, as DNA: TGTGCCAGCAGCGCGGGGGGACAAGCTAACTATGGCTACACCTTC.

The V call is TRBV27, the J call TRBJ2-5; 11 bases are a match to TRBD2. The DNA end is more similar to TRBJ2-7, so the J call may be wrong. Germline lookup yields CDR1 MNHEY and CDR2 SMNVEV (reference sequence). The CDR3 consists of 13 residues. CDR3 coding DNA: TGTGCCAGCAGGACTAGCGGGACCTACGAGCAGTACTTC. Residues: CASRTSGTYEQYF.

The chain has TRBV9 and TRBJ2-1; 11 nucleotides agree with TRBD2. The CDR3 spans 15 residues. V gave up 0 bases and J gave up 9 bases; unmatched junction bases: 5. The germline V gene encodes CDR1 SGDLS and CDR2 YYNGEE. The CDR3 is CASSVVAGGPGEQFF. The CDR3 DNA reads TGTGCCAGCAGCGTAGTAGCGGGGGGGCCGGGTGAGCAGTTCTTC.

This chain joins TRBV7-2 and TRBJ2-5; 7 bases are a match to TRBD2. CDR1 and CDR2 (germline): SGHTA, FQGNSA. V trimming: 3 bases; J trimming: 5 bases; junction bases outside the gene matches: 6. The CDR3 has 14 amino acids. CDR3 coding DNA: TGTGCCAGCAGCTTTTCACTAGCGCGTGAGACCCAGTACTTC. It specifies CASSFSLARETQYF.

The V call is TRBV18, the J call TRBJ2-7, with a tentative D call TRBD2 (6 bases). Trimming took 6 bases from V and 5 from J, leaving 17 bases between them. CDR3 length: 14 amino acids. CDR1 is KGHSH, CDR2 LQKENI, per germline. In nucleotides, the CDR3 is TGTGCCAGCTCCCGAGGGAGGTCCGGGGACGAGCAGTACTTC. Encoded protein: CASSRGRSGDEQYF.

This chain uses TRBV7-6 with TRBJ2-3; 7 bases are shared with TRBD2. Per germline, CDR1 SGHVS and CDR2 FNYEAQ. This CDR3 is 14 amino acids long. V lost 5 bases, J lost 5 bases, and 7 bases stayed unmatched. CDR3 sequence (DNA): TGTGCCAGCAGCATTAGCGGGTCCCGAGATACGCAGTATTTT. Translation: CASSISGSRDTQYF.

This chain connects TRBV4-2 to TRBJ1-1, with D perhaps TRBD1 (5 bases). This CDR3 region has 14 residues. Trimming shortened V by 1 base and J by 5 bases, and 11 bases separated the two germline ends. Germline assignment: CDR1 LGHNA and CDR2 YNFKEQ. The DNA for the CDR3 is TGTGCCAGCAGCCAAGTGGGTAGGGGAACTGAAGCTTTCTTT. It specifies CASSQVGRGTEAFF.

The chain joins TRBV5-4 to TRBJ2-7; D remains ambiguous. V lost 4 bases and J 0 bases, leaving 17 bases between the germline ends. The CDR3 extends over 16 amino acids. Germline CDR1 reads SGHNT; CDR2 reads YYREEE (reference sequence). This CDR3 reads CASSPPGELSSYEQYF. The CDR3, as DNA: TGTGCCAGCAGCCCACCCGGTGAGTTGAGCTCCTACGAGCAGTACTTC.